This record covers a single TCR beta chain. Its antigen remains unknown. The sample comes from a study of cytomegalovirus exposure and HLA in healthy donors. 13 Jbeta primers and 60 Vbeta primers were used for the PCR. Repertoires were generated with immunoSEQ multiplex PCR, while TCRdb's copy carries only in-frame clones and drops some. Of fewer than 150,000 clones in the sample, around 72% were seen once. Likely unrecorded immune exposures existed in these nominally healthy donors. Study results and limitations: The authors later linked a missense DCLRE1C variant to TCR beta V- and J-gene trimming. Follow-up analysis found HLA locus-dependent TCR association rates, highest for DRB1 and lowest for HLA-C. Among immune exposure information, only CMV serostatus was available.

Trimming cost V 6 bases and J 5 bases; bases outside gene matches: 14. The CDR3 covers 16 residues. The germline gives CDR1 LNHDA, CDR2 SQIVND (reference sequence). This receptor was taken from a human donor in good health. This chain uses TRBV19 with TRBJ2-5, with TRBD1 identical over 8 bases. Sequencing was performed on PBMCs. The CDR3 loop is CASSPRPTGGGETQYF. CDR3 bases: TGTGCCAGTAGCCCACGCCCTACAGGGGGTGGGGAGACCCAGTACTTC.